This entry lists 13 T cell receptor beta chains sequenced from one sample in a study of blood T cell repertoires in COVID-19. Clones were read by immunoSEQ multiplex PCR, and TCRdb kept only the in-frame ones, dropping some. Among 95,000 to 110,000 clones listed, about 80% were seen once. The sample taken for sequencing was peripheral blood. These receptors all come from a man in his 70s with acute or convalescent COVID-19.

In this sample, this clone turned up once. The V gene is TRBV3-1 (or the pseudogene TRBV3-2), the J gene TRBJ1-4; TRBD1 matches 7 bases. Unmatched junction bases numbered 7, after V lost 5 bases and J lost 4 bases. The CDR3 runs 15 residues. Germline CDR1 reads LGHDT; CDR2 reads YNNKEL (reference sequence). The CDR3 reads CASSARQGRNEKLFF. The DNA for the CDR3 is TGTGCCAGCAGCGCCCGACAGGGCCGTAATGAAAAACTGTTTTTT.

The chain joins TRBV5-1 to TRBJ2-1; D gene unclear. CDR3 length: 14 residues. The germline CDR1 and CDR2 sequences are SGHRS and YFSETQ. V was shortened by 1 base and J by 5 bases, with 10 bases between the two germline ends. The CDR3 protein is CASSLNSGNNEQFF. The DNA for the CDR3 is TGCGCCAGCAGCTTGAACAGTGGCAACAATGAGCAGTTCTTC.

CDR3 loop: CASSQAGQGVDEQYF. The DNA for the CDR3 is TGTGCCAGCAGCCAAGCGGGACAGGGGGTGGACGAGCAGTACTTC. J is TRBJ2-7 and V is TRBV3-1 (or the pseudogene TRBV3-2), with 11 bases fitting TRBD1. The trim removed 1 base at V and 5 bases at J, leaving 4 bases unmatched. This CDR3 is 15 amino acids long. Germline V gene sequence: CDR1 LGHDT, CDR2 YNNKEL (reference sequence).

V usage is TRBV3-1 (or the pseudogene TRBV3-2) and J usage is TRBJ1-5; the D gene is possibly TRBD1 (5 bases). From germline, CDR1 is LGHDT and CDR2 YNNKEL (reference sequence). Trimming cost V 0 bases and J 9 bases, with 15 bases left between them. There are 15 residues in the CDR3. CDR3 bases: TGTGCCAGCAGCCAAGAGTTCGGGGGTTCAGGGCCCCAGCATTTT. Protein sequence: CASSQEFGGSGPQHF.

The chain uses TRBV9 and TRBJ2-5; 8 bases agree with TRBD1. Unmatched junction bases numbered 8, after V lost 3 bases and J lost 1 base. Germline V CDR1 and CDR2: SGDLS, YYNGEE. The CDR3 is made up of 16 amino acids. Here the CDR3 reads CASSERGGQGQETQYF. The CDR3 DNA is TGTGCCAGCAGCGAACGAGGAGGACAGGGCCAAGAGACCCAGTACTTC.

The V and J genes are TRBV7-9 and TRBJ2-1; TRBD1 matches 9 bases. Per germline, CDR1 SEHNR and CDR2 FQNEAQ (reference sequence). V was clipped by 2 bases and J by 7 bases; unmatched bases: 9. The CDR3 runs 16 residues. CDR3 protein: CASSLSGGTGRNEQFF. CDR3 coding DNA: TGTGCCAGCAGCTTATCGGGCGGGACAGGGAGGAATGAGCAGTTCTTC.

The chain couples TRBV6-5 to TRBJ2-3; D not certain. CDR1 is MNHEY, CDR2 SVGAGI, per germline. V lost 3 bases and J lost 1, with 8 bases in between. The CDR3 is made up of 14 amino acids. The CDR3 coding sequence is TGTGCCAGCAGTTATTTTTCCGGCACAGATACGCAGTATTTT. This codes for CASSYFSGTDTQYF.

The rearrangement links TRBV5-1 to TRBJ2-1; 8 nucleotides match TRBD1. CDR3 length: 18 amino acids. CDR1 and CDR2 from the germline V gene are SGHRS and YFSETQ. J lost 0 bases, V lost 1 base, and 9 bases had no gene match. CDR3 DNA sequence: TGCGCCAGCAGCTTGCTAGGACAGGGACAGAGCTCCTACAATGAGCAGTTCTTC. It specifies CASSLLGQGQSSYNEQFF. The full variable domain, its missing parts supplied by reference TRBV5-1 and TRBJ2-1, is KAGVTQTPRYLIKTRGQQVTLSCSPISGHRSVSWYQQTPGQGLQFLFEYFSETQRNKGNFPGRFSGRQFSNSRSEMNVSTLELGDSALYLCASSLLGQGQSSYNEQFFGPGTRLTVL.

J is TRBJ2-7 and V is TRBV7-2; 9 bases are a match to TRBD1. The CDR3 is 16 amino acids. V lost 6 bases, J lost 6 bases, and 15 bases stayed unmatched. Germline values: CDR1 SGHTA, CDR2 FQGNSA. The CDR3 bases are TGTGCCAGCAGAGACCCTACAGGGGGCGCAAGGTCCGAGCAGTACTTC. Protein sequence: CASRDPTGGARSEQYF.

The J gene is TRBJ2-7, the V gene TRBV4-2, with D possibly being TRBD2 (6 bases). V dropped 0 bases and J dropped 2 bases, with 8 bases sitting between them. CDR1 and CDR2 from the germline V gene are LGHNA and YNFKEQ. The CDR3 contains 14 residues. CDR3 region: CASSQEGGTYEQYF. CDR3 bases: TGTGCCAGCAGCCAAGAAGGAGGGACCTACGAGCAGTACTTC.

CDR3 coding DNA: TGTGCCAGTAGCACTTGGGGCTCAGGGGGCCCAAATCAGCCCCAGCATTTT. Translating gives CASSTWGSGGPNQPQHF. The chain has TRBV19 and TRBJ1-5; 8 bases agree with TRBD1. This CDR3 is 17 amino acids long. Losses at the gene ends were 6 bases for V and 4 bases for J; bases not matched to a gene: 14. Per germline, CDR1 LNHDA and CDR2 SQIVND (reference sequence).

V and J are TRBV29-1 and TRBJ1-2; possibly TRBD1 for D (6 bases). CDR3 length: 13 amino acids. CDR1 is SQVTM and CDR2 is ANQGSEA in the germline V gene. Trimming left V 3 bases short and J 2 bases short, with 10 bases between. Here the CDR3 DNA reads TGCAGCGTTGAGGTCGACAGGAACTATGGCTACACCTTC. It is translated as CSVEVDRNYGYTF. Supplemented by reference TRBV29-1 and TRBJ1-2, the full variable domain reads SAVISQKPSRDICQRGTSLTIQCQVDSQVTMMFWYRQQPGQSLTLIATANQGSEATYESGFVIDKFPISRPNLTFSTLTVSNMSPEDSSIYLCSVEVDRNYGYTFGSGTRLTVV.

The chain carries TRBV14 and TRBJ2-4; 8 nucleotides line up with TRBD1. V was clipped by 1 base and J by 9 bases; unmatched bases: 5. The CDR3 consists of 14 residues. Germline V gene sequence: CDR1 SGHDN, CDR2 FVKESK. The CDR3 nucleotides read TGTGCCAGCAGCCAAGGAACAGGGGGATTCATTCAGTACTTC. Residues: CASSQGTGGFIQYF.